This is a list of T cell receptor beta chains from one sample in a study of blood T cell repertoires in COVID-19. Method: immunoSEQ multiplex PCR; TCRdb's copy keeps in-frame clones and lacks some. The table has around 110,000 clones, about 91% seen once. The sample comprised peripheral blood. The receptors derive from a man aged 50 to 60 with active or convalescent COVID-19. Both conserved end residues are part of each CDR3. The D gene is left open where the match is weak. Clone size is not always given. Where it is, it says once, few, many or a class for expanded clones.

>13|.|.|TRBJ2-5|TRBV2
CASSTGNQETQYF
TGTGCCAGCAGCACAGGGAACCAAGAGACCCAGTACTTC
>18|.|TRBD1|TRBJ2-2|TRBV5-4
CASSLTGTGALGTGELFF
TGTGCCAGCAGCCTCACCGGGACAGGGGCCTTAGGAACCGGGGAGCTGTTTTTT
>15|.|.|TRBJ1-3|TRBV6-5
CASSFTGGSGNTIYF
TGTGCCAGCAGTTTTACGGGTGGGTCTGGAAACACCATATATTTT
>15|once|.|TRBJ1-3|TRBV4-2
CASSQESGSGNTIYF
TGTGCCAGCAGCCAAGAGTCAGGCTCTGGAAACACCATATATTTT
>15|.|TRBD2|TRBJ2-4|TRBV25-1
CASSEVAGAKNIQYF
TGTGCCAGCAGTGAGGTAGCGGGAGCCAAAAACATTCAGTACTTC
>15|.|TRBD2|TRBJ2-7|TRBV5-1
CASSQNAGGTYEQYF
TGCGCCAGCAGCCAGAATGCGGGAGGGACGTACGAGCAGTACTTC
>14|once|.|TRBJ2-3|TRBV6-5
CASFTGPPTDTQYF
TGTGCCAGCTTCACAGGGCCCCCCACAGATACGCAGTATTTT
>15|.|TRBD2|TRBJ2-1|TRBV20-1
CSASSFQIGRNEQFF
TGCAGTGCTAGTTCGTTCCAGATCGGGAGGAATGAGCAGTTCTTC
>12|.|.|TRBJ1-4|TRBV29-1
CSVEDYDEKLFF
TGCAGCGTTGAAGATTATGATGAAAAACTGTTTTTT
>15|.|.|TRBJ2-7|TRBV18
CASSLNPGILYEQYF
TGTGCCAGCTCACTAAACCCAGGGATCCTTTACGAGCAGTACTTC
>15|.|TRBD1|TRBJ1-5|TRBV4-1
CASSFRTGPGQPQHF
TGCGCCAGCAGCTTCAGGACAGGACCAGGTCAGCCCCAGCATTTT
>16|once|TRBD2|TRBJ2-1|TRBV28
CASRTEWASGRGEQFF
TGTGCCAGCAGAACCGAATGGGCTAGCGGGAGAGGTGAGCAGTTCTTC
>16|.|TRBD2|TRBJ2-7|TRBV6-6
CASLNWKSSGSYEQYF
TGTGCCAGCCTGAATTGGAAGTCCAGCGGGAGCTACGAGCAGTACTTC
>14|.|.|TRBJ2-2|TRBV3-1/TRBV3-2
CASSPHPGTGELFF
TGTGCCAGCAGCCCCCACCCGGGGACCGGGGAGCTGTTTTTT
>14|.|.|TRBJ2-3|TRBV4-3
CVFRRSVTRRAQYF
TGCGTCTTTCGAAGGTCAGTCACGAGGCGTGCGCAGTATTTT
>15|.|TRBD1|TRBJ2-7|TRBV4-3
CASSQVTGGGYEQYF
TGCGCCAGCAGCCAGGTTACAGGGGGCGGGTACGAGCAGTACTTC
>15|.|TRBD2|TRBJ2-7|TRBV5-4
CASSVLAGLHYEQYF
TGTGCCAGCAGCGTCCTAGCGGGACTACACTACGAGCAGTACTTC